This TCR beta chain was documented in a study of post-analysis software for immune sequencing data. Background on the study: Included courses were relapsing-remitting and secondary progressive multiple sclerosis; progressive-relapsing multiple sclerosis was also included. Study-level results: Multiple sclerosis patients had significantly lower normalized Chao1 diversity than controls. Same-batch preparations were strongly co-clustered by F measure.

Unique molecular identifiers were built into the TCR beta cDNA libraries. TCRdb re-called the PCR reads through MiXCR, storing one row per CDR3 protein. The sample carries about 540,000 distinct CDR3 sequences, around 31% recorded once. This clonotype occurred a few times. What it binds is unknown. The receptor comes from a girl between 2 and 17 years old with multiple sclerosis. Sequenced material: blood.

This CDR3 is CASRGPQSYGYTF. CDR3 in DNA: TGTGCCAGCAGAGGACCTCAGAGCTATGGCTACACCTTC. V and J are TRBV6-5 and TRBJ1-2; D is unclear. V lost 6 bases and J 4 bases, leaving 12 bases between the germline ends. Germline V gene sequence: CDR1 MNHEY, CDR2 SVGAGI. The CDR3 has 13 amino acids.